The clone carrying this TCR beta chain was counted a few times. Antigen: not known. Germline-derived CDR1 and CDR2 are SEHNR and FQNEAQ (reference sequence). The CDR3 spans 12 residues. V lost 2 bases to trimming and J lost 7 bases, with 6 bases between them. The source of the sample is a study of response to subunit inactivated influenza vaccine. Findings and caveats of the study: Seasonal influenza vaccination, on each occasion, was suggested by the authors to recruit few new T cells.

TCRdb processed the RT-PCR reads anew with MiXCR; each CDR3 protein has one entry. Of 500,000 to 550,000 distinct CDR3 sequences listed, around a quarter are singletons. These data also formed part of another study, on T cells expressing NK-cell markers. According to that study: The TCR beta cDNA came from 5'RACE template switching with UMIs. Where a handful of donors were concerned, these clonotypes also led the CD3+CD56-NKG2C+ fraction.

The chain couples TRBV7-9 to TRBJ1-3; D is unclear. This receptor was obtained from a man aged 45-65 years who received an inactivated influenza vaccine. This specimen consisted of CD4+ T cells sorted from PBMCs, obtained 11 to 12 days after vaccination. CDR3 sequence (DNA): TGTGCCAGCAGCTTAAGGCGGAACACCATATATTTT. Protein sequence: CASSLRRNTIYF.